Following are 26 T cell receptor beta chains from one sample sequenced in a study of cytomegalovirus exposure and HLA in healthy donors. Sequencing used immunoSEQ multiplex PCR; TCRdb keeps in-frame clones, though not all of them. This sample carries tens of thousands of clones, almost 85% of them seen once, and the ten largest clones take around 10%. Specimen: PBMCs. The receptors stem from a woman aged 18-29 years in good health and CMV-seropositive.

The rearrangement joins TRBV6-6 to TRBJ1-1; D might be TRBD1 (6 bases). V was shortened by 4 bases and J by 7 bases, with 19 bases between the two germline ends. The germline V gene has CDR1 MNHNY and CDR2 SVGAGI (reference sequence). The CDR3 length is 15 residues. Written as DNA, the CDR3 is TGTGCCAGCAGTTTCCCTGGGACTAGGACAGATGAAGCTTTCTTT. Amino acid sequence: CASSFPGTRTDEAFF.

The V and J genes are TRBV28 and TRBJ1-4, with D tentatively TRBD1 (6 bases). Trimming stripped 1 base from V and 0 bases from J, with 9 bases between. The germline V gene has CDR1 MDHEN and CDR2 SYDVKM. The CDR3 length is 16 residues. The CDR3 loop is CASSLYRVATNEKLFF. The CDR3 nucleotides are TGTGCCAGCAGTTTATACAGGGTGGCAACTAATGAAAAACTGTTTTTT.

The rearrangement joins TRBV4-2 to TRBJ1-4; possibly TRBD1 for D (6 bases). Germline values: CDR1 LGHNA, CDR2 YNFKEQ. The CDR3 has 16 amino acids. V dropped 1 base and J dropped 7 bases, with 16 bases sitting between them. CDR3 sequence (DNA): TGTGCCAGCAGCCAAGGTAAACAGGGATATTCTGAAAAACTGTTTTTT. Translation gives CASSQGKQGYSEKLFF.

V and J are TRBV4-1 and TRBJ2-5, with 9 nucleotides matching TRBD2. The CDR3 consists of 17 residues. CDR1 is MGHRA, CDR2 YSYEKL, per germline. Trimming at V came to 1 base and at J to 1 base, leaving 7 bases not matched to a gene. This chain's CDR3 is CASSQVGSGGPQETQYF. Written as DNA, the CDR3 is TGCGCCAGCAGCCAAGTCGGGAGCGGGGGGCCCCAAGAGACCCAGTACTTC.

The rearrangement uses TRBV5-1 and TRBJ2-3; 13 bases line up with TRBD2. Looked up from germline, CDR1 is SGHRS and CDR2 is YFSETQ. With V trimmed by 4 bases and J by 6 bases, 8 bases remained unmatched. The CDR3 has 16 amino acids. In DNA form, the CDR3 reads TGCGCCAGCAGCCAGGGACTAGCGGGGACTCGGGATACGCAGTATTTT. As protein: CASSQGLAGTRDTQYF.

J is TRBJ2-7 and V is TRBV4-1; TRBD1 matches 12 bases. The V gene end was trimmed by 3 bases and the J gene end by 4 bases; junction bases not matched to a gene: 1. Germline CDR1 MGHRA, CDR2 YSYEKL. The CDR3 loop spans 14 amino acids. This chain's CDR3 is CASSQGQGAYEQYF. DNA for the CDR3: TGCGCCAGCAGCCAGGGACAGGGGGCTTACGAGCAGTACTTC.

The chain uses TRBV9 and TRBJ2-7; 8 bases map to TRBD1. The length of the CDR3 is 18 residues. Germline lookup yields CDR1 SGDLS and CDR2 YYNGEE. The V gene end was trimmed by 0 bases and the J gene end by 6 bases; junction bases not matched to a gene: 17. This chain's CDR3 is CASSVERERGQATREQYF. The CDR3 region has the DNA TGTGCCAGCAGCGTAGAACGGGAAAGGGGACAGGCGACCCGCGAGCAGTACTTC.

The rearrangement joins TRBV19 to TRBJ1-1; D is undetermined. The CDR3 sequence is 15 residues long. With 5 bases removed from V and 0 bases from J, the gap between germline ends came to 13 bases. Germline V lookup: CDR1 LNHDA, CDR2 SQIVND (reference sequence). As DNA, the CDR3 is TGTGCCAGTAGTCCTCGGGAAGGGTTGAACACTGAAGCTTTCTTT. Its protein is CASSPREGLNTEAFF.

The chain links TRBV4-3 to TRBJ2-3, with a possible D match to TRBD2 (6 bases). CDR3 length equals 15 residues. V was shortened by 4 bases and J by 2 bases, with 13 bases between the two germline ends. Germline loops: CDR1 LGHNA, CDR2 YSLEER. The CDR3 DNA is TGCGCCAGCAGCCCAAGTGGAGGGGACACAGATACGCAGTATTTT. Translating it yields CASSPSGGDTDTQYF.

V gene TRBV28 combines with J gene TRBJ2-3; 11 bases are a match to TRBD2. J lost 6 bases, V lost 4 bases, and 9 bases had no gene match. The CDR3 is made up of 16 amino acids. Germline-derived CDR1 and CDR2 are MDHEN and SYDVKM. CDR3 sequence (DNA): TGTGCCAGCAGTTCCCCGGGACTAGCGGCCATGGATACGCAGTATTTT. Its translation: CASSSPGLAAMDTQYF.

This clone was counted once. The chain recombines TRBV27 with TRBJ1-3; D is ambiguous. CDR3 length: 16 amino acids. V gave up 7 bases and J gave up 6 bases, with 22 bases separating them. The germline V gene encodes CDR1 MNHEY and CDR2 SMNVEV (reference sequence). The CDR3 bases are TGTGCCAGCACCGCGAAAGCTTGGAGAATCCCAAACACCATATATTTT. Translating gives CASTAKAWRIPNTIYF.

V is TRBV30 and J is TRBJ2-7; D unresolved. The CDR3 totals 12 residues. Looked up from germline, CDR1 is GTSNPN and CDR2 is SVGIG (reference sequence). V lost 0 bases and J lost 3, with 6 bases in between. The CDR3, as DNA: TGTGCCTGGAGTGTAAACGGCTACGAGCAGTACTTC. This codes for CAWSVNGYEQYF. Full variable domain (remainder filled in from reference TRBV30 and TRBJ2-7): SQTIHQWPATLVQPVGSPLSLECTVEGTSNPNLYWYRQAAGRGLQLLFYSVGIGQISSEVPQNLSASRPQDRQFILSSKKLLLSDSGFYLCAWSVNGYEQYFGPGTRLTVT.

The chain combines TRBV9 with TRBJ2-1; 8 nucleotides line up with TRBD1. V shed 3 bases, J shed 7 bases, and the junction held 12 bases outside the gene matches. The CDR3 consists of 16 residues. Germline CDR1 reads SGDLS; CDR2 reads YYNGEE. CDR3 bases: TGTGCCAGCAGCGATGACCGGGGACAGGATTTTAATGAGCAGTTCTTC. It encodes CASSDDRGQDFNEQFF.

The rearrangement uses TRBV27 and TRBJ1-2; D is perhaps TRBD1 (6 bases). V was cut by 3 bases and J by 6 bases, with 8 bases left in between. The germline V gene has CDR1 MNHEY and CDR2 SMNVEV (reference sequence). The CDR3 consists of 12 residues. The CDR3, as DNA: TGTGCCAGCAGTTTTACAGGGAATGGCTACACCTTC. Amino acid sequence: CASSFTGNGYTF.

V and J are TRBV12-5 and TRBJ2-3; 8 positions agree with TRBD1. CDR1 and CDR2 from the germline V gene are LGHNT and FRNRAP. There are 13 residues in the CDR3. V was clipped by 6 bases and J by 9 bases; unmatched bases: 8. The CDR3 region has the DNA TGTGCTAGTGGATGGCAGGGGGCGCGGACGCAGTATTTT. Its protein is CASGWQGARTQYF.

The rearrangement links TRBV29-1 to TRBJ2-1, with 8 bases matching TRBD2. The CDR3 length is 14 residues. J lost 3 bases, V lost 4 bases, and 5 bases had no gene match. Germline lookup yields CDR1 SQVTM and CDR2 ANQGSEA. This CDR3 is CSVGRGGDYNEQFF. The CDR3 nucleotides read TGCAGCGTTGGACGGGGGGGGGACTACAATGAGCAGTTCTTC.

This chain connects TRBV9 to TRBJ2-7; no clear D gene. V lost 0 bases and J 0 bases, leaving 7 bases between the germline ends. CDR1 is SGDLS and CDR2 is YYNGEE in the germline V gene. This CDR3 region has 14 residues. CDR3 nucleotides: TGTGCCAGCAGCGTAGGGCCAGACTCCTACGAGCAGTACTTC. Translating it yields CASSVGPDSYEQYF.

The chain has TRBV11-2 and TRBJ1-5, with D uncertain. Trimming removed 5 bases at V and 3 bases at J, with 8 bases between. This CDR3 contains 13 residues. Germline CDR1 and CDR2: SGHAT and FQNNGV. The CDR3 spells CASSHGFNQPQHF. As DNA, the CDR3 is TGTGCCAGCAGCCACGGGTTCAATCAGCCCCAGCATTTT.

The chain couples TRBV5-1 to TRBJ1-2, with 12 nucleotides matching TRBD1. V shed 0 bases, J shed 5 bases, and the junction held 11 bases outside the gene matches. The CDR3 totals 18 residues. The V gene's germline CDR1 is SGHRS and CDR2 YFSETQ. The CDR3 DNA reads TGCGCCAGCAGCTTGGCCCCAGGGACAGGGGGCGAAGGATATGGCTACACCTTC. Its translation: CASSLAPGTGGEGYGYTF.

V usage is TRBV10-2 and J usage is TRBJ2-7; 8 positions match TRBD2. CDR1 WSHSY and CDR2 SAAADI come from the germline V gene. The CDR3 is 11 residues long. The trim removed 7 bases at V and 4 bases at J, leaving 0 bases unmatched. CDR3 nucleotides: TGCGCCAGCAAGCGGGAGTACGAGCAGTACTTC. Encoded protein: CASKREYEQYF.

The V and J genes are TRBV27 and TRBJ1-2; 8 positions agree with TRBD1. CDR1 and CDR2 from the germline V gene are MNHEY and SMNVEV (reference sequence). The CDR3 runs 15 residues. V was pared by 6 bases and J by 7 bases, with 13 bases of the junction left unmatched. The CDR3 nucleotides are TGTGCCAGCAGCGTGGTGCAGGGGGCTTTGTTTGGCTACACCTTC. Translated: CASSVVQGALFGYTF.

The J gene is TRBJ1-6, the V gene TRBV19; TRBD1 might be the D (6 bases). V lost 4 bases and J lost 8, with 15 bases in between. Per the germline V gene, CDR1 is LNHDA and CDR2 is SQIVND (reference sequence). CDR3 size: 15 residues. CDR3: CASSSRQELDSPLHF. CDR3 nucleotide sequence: TGTGCCAGTAGTAGTAGACAGGAGCTCGATTCACCCCTCCACTTT.

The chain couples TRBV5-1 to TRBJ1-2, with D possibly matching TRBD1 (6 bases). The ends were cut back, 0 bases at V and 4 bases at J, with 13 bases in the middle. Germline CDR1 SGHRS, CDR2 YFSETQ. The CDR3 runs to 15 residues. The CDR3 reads CASSLVNRAAYGYTF. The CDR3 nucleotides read TGCGCCAGCAGCTTGGTGAACAGGGCGGCCTATGGCTACACCTTC.

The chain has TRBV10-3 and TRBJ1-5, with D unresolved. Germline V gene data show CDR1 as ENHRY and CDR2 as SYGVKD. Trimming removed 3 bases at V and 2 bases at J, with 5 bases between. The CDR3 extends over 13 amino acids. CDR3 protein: CAISEGGNQPQHF. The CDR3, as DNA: TGTGCCATCAGTGAAGGAGGCAATCAGCCCCAGCATTTT.

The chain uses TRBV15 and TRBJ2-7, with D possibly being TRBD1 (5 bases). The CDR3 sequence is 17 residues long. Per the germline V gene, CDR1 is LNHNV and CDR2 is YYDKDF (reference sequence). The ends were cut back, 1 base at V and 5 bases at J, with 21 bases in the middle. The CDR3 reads CATSRVGVRATIDEQYF. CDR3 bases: TGTGCCACCAGCAGAGTAGGGGTTAGGGCCACTATCGACGAGCAGTACTTC.

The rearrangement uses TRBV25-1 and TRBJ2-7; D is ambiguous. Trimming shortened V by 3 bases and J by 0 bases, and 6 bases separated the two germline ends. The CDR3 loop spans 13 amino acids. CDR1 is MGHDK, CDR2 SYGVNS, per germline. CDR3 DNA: TGTGCCAGCAGTGACTCTAACTCCTACGAGCAGTACTTC. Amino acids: CASSDSNSYEQYF.